This T cell receptor beta chain was recovered during a study of shared clonotypes between healthy human individuals. Notes on the study in general: A small donor pool kept down the genetic and exposure-history diversity that was represented. Clonotypes shared by all four donors outscored non-shared clonotypes in generation probability.

There are 14 residues in the CDR3. V shed 7 bases and J 4 bases; nucleotides not matched to a gene: 7. Germline values: CDR1 MNHEY, CDR2 SVGAGI. Genomic DNA belonging to each subset was distributed in equal measure over several immunoSEQ plates. As handled by the study authors: ImmunoSEQ output held junction-only sequences without quality scores, so filtering differed. TCRdb keeps only in-frame clones here, not all; method: immunoSEQ multiplex PCR. V and J calls and clone size are copied from that table; D and trimming were computed from the DNA. The repertoire consists of around 2,000,000 clones, with about 95% occurring once and the leading ten covering more than 0.9%. Naive CD8 cells lacked CD45RO and underwent positive selection for CCR7, leaving out terminally differentiated effector memory CD45RA+ cells. A note on this clone: Its antigen is unidentified.

The TCR comes from a man between 18 and 35 years old in good health. The V call is TRBV6-5, the J call TRBJ1-3; 7 positions agree with TRBD1. The material sequenced was naive CD8+ T cells sorted from blood. The chain's CDR3 is CASTLDRIGNTIYF. CDR3 DNA: TGTGCCAGCACCCTGGACAGGATCGGAAACACCATATATTTT.